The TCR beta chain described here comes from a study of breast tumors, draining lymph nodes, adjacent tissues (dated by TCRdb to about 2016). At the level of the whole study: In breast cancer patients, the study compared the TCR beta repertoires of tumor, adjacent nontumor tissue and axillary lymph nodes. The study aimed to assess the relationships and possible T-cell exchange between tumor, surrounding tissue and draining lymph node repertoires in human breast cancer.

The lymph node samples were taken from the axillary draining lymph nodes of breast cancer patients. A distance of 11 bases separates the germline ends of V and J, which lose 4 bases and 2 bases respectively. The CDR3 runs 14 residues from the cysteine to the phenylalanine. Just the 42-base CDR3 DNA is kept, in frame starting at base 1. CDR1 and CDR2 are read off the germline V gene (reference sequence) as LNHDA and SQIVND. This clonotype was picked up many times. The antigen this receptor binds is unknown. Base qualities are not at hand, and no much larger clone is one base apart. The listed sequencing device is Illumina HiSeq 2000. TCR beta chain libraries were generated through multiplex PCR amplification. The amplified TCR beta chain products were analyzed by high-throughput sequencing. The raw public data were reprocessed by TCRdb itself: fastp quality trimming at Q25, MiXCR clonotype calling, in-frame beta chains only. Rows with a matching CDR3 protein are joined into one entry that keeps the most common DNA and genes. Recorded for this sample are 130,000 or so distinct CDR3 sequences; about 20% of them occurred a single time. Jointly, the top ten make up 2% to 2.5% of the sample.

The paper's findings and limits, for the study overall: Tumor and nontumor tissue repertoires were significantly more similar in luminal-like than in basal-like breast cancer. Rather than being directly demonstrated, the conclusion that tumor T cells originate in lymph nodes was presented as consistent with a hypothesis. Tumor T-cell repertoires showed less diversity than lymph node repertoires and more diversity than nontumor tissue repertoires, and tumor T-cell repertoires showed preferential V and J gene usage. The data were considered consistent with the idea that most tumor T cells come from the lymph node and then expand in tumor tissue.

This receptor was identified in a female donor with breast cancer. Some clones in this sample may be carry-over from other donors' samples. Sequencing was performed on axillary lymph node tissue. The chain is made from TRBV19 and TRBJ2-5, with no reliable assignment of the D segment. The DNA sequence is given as TGTGCCAGTAGTAGTCGGGCAGATCAAGAGACCCAGTACTTC. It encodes CASSSRADQETQYF.